This T cell receptor (beta chain) emerged from a study of response to subunit inactivated influenza vaccine. TCRdb processed the RT-PCR reads anew with MiXCR; each CDR3 protein has one entry. In the table there are 650,000 to 800,000 distinct CDR3 sequences, roughly 14% of which are singletons. As to this clonotype: Its antigen is unidentified.

Points from the study as a whole: With each seasonal influenza vaccination, the authors suggested, few new T cells are recruited.

The CDR3 covers 13 residues. V was trimmed by 6 bases and J by 4 bases, leaving 13 bases between them. Germline CDR1 is SGHRS and CDR2 is YFSETQ. The sequence was collected from a man between 45 and 60 years old who received an inactivated influenza vaccine. This sequence joins TRBV5-1 and TRBJ1-1, with D unresolved. The sequencing used PBMCs from blood, collected 14 days before vaccination. The CDR3 reads CASTRETGTEAFF. Here the CDR3 DNA reads TGCGCCAGCACTCGAGAGACGGGCACTGAAGCTTTCTTT. Full variable domain (remainder filled in from reference TRBV5-1 and TRBJ1-1): KAGVTQTPRYLIKTRGQQVTLSCSPISGHRSVSWYQQTPGQGLQFLFEYFSETQRNKGNFPGRFSGRQFSNSRSEMNVSTLELGDSALYLCASTRETGTEAFFGQGTRLTVV.